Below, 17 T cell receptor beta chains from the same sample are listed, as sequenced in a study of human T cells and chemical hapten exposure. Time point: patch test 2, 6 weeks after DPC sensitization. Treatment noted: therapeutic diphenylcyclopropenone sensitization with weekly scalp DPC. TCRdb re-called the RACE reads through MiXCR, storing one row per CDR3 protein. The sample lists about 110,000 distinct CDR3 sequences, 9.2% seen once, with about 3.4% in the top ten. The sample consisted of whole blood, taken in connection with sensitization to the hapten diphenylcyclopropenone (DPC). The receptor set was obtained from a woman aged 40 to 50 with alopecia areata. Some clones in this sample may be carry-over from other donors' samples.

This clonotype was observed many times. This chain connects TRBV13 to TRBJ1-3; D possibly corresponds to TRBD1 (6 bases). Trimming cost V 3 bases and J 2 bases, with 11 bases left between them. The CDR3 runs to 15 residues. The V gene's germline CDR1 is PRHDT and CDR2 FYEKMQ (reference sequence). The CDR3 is CASSLTDSAGNTIYF. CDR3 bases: TGTGCCAGCAGCTTGACGGACAGCGCTGGAAACACCATATATTTT.

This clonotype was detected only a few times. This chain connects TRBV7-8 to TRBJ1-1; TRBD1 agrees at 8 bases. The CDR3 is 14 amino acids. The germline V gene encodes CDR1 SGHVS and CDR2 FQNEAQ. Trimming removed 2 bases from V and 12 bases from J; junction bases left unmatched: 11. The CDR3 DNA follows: TGTGCCAGCAGCTTAAGGGACAGGCAATCTTCTACTTTCTTT. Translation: CASSLRDRQSSTFF.

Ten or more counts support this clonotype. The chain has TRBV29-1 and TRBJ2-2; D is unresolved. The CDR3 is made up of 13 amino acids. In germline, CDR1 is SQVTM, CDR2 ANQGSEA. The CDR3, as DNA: TGCAGTGCAGGTCCCGCACGTCCCGGGGAGCTGTTTTTT. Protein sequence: CSAGPARPGELFF.

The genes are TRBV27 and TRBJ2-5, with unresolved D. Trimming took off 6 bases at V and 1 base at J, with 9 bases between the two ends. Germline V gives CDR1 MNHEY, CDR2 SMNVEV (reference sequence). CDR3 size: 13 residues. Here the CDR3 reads CASSQPPQETQYF. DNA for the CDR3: TGTGCCAGCAGCCAGCCCCCCCAAGAGACCCAGTACTTC.

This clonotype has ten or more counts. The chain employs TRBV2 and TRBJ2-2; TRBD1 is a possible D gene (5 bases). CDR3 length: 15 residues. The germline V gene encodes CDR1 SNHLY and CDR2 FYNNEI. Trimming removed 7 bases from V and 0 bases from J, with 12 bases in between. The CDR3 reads CASIKDISNTGELFF. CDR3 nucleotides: TGTGCCAGCATTAAGGACATATCGAACACCGGGGAGCTGTTTTTT.

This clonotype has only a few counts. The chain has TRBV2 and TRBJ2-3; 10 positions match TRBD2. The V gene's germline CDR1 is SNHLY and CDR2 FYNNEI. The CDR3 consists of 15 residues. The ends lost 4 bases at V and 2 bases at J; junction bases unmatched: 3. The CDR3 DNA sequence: TGTGCCAGCAGTGGAGGACTAGCGGTCACAGATACGCAGTATTTT. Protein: CASSGGLAVTDTQYF.

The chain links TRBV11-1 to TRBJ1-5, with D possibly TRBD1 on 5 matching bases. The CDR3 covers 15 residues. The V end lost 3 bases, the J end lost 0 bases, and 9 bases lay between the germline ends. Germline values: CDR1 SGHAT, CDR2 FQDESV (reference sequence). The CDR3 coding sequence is TGTGCCAGCAGCTTGGGGGGATGTAGCAATCAGCCCCAGCATTTT. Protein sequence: CASSLGGCSNQPQHF.

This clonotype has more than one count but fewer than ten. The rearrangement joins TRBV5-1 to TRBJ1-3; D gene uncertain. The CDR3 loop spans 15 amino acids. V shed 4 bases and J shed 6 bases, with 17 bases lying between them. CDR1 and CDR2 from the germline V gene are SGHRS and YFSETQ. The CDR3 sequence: CASSGGLAPENTIYF. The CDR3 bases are TGCGCCAGCAGCGGAGGACTGGCCCCGGAAAACACCATATATTTT.

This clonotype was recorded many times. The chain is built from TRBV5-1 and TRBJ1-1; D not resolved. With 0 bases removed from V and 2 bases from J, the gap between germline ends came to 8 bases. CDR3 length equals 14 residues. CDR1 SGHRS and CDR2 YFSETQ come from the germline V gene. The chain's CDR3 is CASSLDRRNTEAFF. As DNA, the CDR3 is TGCGCCAGCAGCTTGGACAGAAGAAACACTGAAGCTTTCTTT.

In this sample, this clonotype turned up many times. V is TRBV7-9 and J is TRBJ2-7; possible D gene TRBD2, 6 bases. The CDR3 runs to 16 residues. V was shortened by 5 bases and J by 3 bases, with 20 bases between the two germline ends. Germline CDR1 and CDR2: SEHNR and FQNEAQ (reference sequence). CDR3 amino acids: CASSQFGSGVIYEQYF. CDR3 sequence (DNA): TGTGCCAGCAGCCAATTTGGTTCGGGAGTTATCTACGAGCAGTACTTC.

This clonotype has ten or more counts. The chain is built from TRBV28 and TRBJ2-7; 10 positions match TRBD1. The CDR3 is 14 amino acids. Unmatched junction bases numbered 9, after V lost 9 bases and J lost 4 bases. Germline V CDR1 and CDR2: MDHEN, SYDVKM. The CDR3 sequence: CASSIPGQGYEQYF. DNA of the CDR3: TGTGCCAGTTCGATTCCGGGACAGGGGTACGAGCAGTACTTC.

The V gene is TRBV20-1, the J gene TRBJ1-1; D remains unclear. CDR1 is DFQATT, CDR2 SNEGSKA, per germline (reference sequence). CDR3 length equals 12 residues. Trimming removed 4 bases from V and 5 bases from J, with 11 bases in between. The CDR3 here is CSATIWVTEAFF. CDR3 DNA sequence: TGCAGTGCTACCATATGGGTGACTGAAGCTTTCTTT.

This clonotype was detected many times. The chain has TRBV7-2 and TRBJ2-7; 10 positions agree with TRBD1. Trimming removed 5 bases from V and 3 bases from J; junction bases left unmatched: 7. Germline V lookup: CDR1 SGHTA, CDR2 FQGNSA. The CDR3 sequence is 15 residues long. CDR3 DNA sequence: TGTGCCAGCAGCCAACGGACAGGGGGTCGCTACGAGCAGTACTTC. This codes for CASSQRTGGRYEQYF.

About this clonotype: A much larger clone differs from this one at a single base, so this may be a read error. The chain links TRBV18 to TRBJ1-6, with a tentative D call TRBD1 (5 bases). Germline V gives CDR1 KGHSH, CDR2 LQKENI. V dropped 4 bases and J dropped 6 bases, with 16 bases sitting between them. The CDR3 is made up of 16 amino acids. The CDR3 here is CASSRQQASCNSPLHF. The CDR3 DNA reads TGTGCCAGCTCACGGCAACAGGCCTCATGTAATTCACCCCTCCACTTT.

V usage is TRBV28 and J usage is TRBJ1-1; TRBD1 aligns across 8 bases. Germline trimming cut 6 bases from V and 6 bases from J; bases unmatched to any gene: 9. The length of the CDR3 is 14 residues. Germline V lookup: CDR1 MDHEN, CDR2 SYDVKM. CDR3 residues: CASRIQGVLSEAFF. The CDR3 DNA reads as TGTGCCAGCAGGATACAGGGGGTATTGTCTGAAGCTTTCTTT.

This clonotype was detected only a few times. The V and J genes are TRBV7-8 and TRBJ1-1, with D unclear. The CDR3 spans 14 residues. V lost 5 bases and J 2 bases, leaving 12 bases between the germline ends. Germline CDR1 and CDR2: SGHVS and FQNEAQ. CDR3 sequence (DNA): TGTGCCAGCAGCCCGCAGACTGCCAACACTGAAGCTTTCTTT. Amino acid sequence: CASSPQTANTEAFF.

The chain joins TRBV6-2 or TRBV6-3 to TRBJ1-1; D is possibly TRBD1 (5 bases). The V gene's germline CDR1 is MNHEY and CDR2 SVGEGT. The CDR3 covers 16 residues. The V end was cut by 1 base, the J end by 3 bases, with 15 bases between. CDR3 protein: CASSYYGASRDTEAFF. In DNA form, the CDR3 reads TGTGCCAGCAGTTACTACGGGGCGTCGAGGGACACTGAAGCTTTCTTT.